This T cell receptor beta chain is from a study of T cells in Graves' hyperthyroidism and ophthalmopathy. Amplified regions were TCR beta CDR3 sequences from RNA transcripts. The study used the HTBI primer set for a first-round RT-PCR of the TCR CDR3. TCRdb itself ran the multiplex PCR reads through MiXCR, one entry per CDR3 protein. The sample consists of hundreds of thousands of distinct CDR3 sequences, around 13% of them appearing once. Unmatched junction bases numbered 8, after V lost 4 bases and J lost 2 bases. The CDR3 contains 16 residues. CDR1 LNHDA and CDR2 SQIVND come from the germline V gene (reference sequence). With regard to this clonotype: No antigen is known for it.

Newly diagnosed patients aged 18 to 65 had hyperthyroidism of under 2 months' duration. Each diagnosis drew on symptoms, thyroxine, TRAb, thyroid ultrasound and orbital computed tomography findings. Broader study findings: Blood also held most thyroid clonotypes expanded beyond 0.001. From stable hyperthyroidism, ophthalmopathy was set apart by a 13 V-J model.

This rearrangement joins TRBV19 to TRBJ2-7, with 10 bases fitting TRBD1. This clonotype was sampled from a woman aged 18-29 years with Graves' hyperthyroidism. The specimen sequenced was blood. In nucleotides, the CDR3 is TGTGCCAGTAGTACGATCTGGGACAGGGGTGCCTACGAGCAGTACTTC. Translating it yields CASSTIWDRGAYEQYF. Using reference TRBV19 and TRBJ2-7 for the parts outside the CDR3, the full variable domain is DGGITQSPKYLFRKEGQNVTLSCEQNLNHDAMYWYRQDPGQGLRLIYYSQIVNDFQKGDIAEGYSVSREKKESFPLTVTSAQKNPTAFYLCASSTIWDRGAYEQYFGPGTRLTVT.